Sequencing of this TCR beta chain was carried out in a study of cytomegalovirus exposure and HLA in healthy donors. Primers included in the PCR were 60 Vbeta and 13 Jbeta primers. Using immunoSEQ multiplex PCR, the repertoire was profiled, and TCRdb retains in-frame clones only, with some absent. The table has about 160,000 clones, 85% seen once; the top ten hold more than 2%. The CDR3 consists of 15 residues. Looked up from germline, CDR1 is MNHNS and CDR2 is SASEGT. V was trimmed by 8 bases and J by 0 bases, leaving 16 bases between them. Sequencing input: PBMCs. The V gene is TRBV6-1, the J gene TRBJ1-1, with D perhaps TRBD1 (6 bases). The origin of this receptor is a man younger than 35 in good health and CMV-seropositive. CDR3 sequence (DNA): TGTGCCAGCCTTTTACGGGGGGCGATGAACACTGAAGCTTTCTTT. This sequence encodes CASLLRGAMNTEAFF.